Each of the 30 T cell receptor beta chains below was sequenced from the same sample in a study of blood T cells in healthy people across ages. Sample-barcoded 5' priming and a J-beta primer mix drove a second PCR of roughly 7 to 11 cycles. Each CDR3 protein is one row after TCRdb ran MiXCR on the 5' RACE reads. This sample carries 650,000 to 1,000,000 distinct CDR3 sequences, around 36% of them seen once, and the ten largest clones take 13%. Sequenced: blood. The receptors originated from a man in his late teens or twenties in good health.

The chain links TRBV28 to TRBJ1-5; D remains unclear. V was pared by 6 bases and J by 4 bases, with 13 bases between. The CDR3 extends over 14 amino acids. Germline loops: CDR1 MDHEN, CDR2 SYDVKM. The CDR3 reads CASSYRTSNQPQHF. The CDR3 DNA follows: TGTGCCAGCAGCTACCGGACCAGTAATCAGCCCCAGCATTTT.

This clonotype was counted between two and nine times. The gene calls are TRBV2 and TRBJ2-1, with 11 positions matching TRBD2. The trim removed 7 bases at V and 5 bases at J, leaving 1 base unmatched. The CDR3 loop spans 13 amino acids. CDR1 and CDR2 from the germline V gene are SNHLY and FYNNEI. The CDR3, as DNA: TGTGCCAGCATACTAGCGGGGGACAATGAGCAGTTCTTC. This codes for CASILAGDNEQFF.

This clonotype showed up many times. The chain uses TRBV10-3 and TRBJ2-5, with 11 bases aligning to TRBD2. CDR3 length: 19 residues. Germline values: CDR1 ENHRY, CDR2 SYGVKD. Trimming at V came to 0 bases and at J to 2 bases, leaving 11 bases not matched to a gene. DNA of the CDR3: TGTGCCATCAGTGAGTCGATTCCTAGCGGGGGGTTTTCACAAGAGACCCAGTACTTC. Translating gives CAISESIPSGGFSQETQYF.

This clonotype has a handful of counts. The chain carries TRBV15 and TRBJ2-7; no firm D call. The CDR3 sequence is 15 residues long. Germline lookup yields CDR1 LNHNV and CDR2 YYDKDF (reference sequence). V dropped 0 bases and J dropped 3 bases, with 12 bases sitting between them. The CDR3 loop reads CATSRDPGTYYEQYF. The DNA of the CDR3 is TGTGCCACCAGCAGAGATCCGGGCACTTACTACGAGCAGTACTTC.

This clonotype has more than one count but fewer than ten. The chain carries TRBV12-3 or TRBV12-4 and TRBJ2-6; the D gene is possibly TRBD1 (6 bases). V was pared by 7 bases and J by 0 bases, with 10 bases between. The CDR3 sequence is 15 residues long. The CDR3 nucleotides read TGTGCCAGCACAGGGGCCCCCTCTGGGGCCAACGTCCTGACTTTC. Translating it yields CASTGAPSGANVLTF.

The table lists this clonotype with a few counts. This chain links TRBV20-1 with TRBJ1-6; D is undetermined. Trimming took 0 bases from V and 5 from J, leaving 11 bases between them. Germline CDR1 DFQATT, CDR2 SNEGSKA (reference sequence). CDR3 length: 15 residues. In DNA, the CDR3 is TGCAGTGCTAGAGATCGGGCAACCCATAATTCACCCCTCCACTTT. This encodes CSARDRATHNSPLHF.

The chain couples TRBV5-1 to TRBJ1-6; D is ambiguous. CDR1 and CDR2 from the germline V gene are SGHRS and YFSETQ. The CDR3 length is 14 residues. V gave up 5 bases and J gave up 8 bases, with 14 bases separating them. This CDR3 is CASSLDWGDSPLHF. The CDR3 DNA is TGCGCCAGCAGTCTCGATTGGGGTGATTCACCCCTCCACTTT.

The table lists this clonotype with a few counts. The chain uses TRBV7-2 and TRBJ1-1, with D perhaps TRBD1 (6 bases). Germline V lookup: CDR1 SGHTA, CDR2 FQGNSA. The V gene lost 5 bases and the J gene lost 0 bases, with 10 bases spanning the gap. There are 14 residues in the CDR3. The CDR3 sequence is CASSKGVMNTEAFF. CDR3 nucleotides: TGTGCCAGCAGCAAGGGGGTCATGAACACTGAAGCTTTCTTT.

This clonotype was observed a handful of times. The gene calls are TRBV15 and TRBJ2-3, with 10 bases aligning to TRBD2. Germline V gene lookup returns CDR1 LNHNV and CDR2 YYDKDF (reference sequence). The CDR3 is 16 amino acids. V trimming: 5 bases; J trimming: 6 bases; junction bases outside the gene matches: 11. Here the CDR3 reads CATSFAAGGPSDTQYF. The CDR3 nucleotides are TGTGCCACCAGCTTCGCAGCGGGGGGGCCTAGTGATACGCAGTATTTT.

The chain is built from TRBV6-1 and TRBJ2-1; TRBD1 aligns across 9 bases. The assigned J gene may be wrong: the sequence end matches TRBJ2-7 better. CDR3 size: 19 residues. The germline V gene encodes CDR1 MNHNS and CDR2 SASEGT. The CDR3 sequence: CARTPGQGALYLAYNEQYF. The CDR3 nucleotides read TGTGCCAGAACCCCGGGACAGGGCGCCCTTTACCTCGCCTACAATGAGCAGTACTTC.

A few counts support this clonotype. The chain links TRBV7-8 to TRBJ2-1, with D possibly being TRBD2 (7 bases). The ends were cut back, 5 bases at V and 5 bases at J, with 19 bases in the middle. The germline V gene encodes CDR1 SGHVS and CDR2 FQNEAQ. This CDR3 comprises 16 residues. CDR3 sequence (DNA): TGTGCCAGCAGCGCCAGGGGCGCGGGGGTTAACAATGAGCAGTTCTTC. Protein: CASSARGAGVNNEQFF.

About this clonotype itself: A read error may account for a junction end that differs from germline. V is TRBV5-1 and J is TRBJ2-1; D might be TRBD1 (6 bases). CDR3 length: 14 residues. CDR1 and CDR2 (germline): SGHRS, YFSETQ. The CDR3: CASSLHRDYNGQFF. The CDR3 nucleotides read TGCGCCAGCAGCTTACACAGGGATTACAATGGGCAGTTCTTC.

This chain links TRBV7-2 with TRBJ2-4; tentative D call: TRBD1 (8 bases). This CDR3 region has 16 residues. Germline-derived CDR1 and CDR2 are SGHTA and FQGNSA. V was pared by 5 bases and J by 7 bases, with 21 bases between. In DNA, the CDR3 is TGTACCAGCAGCCCGAAAAGCAAACAGGGGGGGAACATTCAGTACTTC. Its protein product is CTSSPKSKQGGNIQYF.

In DNA form, the CDR3 reads TGCAGTGCTAGATCACAGGGCCTGGGGTACGAACAGTACTTC. Protein product: CSARSQGLGYEQYF. The chain combines TRBV20-1 with TRBJ2-5; maybe TRBD1 (6 bases). The CDR3 covers 14 residues. The V and J ends lost 2 bases and 11 bases respectively, with 21 bases between them. Germline V gives CDR1 DFQATT, CDR2 SNEGSKA (reference sequence).

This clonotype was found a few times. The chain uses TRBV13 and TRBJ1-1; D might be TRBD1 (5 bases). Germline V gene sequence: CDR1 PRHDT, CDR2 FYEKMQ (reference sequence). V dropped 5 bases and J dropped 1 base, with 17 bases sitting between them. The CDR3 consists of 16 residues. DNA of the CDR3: TGTGCCAGCAGCCTACCAGCGGGACGGCAGAACACTGAAGCTTTCTTT. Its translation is CASSLPAGRQNTEAFF.

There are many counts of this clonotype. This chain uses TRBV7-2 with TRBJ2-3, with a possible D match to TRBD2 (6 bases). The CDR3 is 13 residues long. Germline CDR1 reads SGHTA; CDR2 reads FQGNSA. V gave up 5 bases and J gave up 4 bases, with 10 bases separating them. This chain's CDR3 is CASSVGGADTQYF. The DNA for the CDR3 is TGTGCCAGCAGCGTAGGAGGGGCAGATACGCAGTATTTT.

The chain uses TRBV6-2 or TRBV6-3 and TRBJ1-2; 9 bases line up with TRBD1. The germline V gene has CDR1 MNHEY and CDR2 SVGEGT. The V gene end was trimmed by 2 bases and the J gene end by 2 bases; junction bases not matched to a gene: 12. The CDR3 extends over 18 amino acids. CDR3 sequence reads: CASSYTVWGQGWNYGYTF. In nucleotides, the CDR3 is TGTGCCAGCAGTTACACTGTATGGGGACAGGGCTGGAACTATGGCTACACCTTC.

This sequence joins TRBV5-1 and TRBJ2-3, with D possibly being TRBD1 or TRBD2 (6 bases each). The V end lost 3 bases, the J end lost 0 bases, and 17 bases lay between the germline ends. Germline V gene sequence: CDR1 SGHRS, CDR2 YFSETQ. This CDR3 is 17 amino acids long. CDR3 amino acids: CASSYSPVGGSTDTQYF. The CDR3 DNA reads TGCGCCAGCAGCTACAGCCCCGTAGGGGGGAGCACAGATACGCAGTATTTT.

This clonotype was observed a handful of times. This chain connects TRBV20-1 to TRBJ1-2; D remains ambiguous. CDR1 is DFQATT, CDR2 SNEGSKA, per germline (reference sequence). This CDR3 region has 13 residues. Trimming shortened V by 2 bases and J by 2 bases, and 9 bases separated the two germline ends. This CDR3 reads CSARISPNYGYTF. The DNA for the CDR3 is TGCAGTGCTAGAATCAGCCCCAACTATGGCTACACCTTC.

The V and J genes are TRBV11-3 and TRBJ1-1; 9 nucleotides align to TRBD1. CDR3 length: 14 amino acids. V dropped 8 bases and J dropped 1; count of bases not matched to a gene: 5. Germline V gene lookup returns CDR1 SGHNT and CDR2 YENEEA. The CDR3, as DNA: TGTGCCAGCGCCCCGGACAGGGGGAACACTGAAGCTTTCTTT. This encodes CASAPDRGNTEAFF.

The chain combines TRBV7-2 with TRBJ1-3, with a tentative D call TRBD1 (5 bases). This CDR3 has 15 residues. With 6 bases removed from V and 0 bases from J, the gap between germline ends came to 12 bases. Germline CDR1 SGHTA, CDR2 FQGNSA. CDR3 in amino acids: CASSADRSSGNTIYF. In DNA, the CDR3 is TGTGCCAGCAGTGCCGACAGAAGCTCTGGAAACACCATATATTTT. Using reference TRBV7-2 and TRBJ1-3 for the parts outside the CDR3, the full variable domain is GAGVSQSPSNKVTEKGKDVELRCDPISGHTALYWYRQSLGQGLEFLIYFQGNSAPDKSGLPSDRFSAERTGGSVSTLTIQRTQQEDSAVYLCASSADRSSGNTIYFGEGSWLTVV.

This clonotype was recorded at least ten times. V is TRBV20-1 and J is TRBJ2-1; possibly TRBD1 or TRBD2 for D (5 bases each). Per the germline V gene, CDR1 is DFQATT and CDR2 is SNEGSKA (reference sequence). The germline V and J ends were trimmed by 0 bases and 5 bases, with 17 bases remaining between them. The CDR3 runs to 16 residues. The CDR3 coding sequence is TGCAGTGCTAGAGATCCGGGCAGGGAGTTGGACAATGAGCAGTTCTTC. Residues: CSARDPGRELDNEQFF.

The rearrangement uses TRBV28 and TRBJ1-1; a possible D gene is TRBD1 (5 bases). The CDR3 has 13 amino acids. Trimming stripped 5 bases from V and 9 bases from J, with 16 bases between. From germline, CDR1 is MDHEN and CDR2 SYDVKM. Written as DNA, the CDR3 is TGTGCCAGCAGTGTGGGTGTAGGGGATAAAGCTTTCTTT. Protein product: CASSVGVGDKAFF.

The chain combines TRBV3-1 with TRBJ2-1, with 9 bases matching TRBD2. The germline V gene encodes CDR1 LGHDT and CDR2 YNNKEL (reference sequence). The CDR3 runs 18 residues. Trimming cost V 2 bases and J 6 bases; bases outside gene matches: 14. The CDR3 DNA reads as TGTGCCAGCAGCCAACCCGAGACCGGCGCGGGGGGGCGCAATGAGCAGTTCTTC. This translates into CASSQPETGAGGRNEQFF.

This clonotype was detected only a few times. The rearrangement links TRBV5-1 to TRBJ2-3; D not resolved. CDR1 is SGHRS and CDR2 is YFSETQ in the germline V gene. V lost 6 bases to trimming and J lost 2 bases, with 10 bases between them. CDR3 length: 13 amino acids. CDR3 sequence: CASTTQYTDTQYF. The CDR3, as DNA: TGCGCCAGCACCACACAGTACACAGATACGCAGTATTTT.

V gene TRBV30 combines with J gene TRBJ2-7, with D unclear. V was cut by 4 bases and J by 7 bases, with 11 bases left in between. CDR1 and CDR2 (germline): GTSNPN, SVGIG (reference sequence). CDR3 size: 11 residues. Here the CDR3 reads CAWNHYNEQYF. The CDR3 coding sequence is TGTGCCTGGAATCACTACAATGAGCAGTACTTC.

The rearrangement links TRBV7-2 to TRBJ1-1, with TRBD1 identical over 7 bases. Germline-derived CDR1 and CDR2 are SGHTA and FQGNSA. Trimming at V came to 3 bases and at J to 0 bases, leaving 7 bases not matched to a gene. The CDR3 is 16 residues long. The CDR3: CASSLNPGTVNTEAFF. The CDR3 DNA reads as TGTGCCAGCAGCTTGAACCCCGGGACAGTGAACACTGAAGCTTTCTTT.

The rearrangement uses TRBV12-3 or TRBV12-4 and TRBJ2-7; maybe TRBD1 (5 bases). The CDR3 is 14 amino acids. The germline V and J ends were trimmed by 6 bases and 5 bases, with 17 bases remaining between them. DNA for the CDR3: TGTGCCAGCAGCGATACCCAGGGTAGACACGAGCAGTACTTC. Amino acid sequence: CASSDTQGRHEQYF.

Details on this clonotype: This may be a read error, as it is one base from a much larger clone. CDR3 protein: CSVAGDNQHQHF. The CDR3 DNA sequence: TGCAGCGTTGCGGGGGACAATCAGCACCAGCATTTT. V usage is TRBV29-1 and J usage is TRBJ1-5, with D possibly TRBD1 on 6 matching bases. This CDR3 region has 12 residues. Per the germline V gene, CDR1 is SQVTM and CDR2 is ANQGSEA.

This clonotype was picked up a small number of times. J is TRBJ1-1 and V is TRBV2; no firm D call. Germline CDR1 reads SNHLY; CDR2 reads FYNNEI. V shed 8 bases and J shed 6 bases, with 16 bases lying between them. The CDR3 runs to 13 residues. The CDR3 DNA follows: TGTGCCAGCGCAACGGAGGTGACCGCTGAAGCTTTCTTT. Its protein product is CASATEVTAEAFF.